The 27 T cell receptor beta chains listed next were all sequenced from one sample in a study of blood T cells in healthy people across ages. With a J-beta primer mix and a sample-barcoded 5' primer, a second PCR ran 7 to 11 cycles. Each CDR3 protein is one row after TCRdb ran MiXCR on the 5' RACE reads. The sample consists of 1.2 million to 1.5 million distinct CDR3 sequences, about 43% of them appearing once. The sequenced sample consisted of blood. These receptors all come from a woman aged 18-29 years in good health.

The chain carries TRBV5-1 and TRBJ2-7; D may be TRBD1 (6 bases). Germline V lookup: CDR1 SGHRS, CDR2 YFSETQ. This CDR3 spans 15 amino acids. Trimming took 1 base from V and 2 from J, leaving 13 bases between them. The CDR3 nucleotides read TGCGCCAGCAGCTTGTTTCGGACAGACACCTACGAGCAGTACTTC. Protein product: CASSLFRTDTYEQYF. Using reference TRBV5-1 and TRBJ2-7 for the parts outside the CDR3, the full variable domain is KAGVTQTPRYLIKTRGQQVTLSCSPISGHRSVSWYQQTPGQGLQFLFEYFSETQRNKGNFPGRFSGRQFSNSRSEMNVSTLELGDSALYLCASSLFRTDTYEQYFGPGTRLTVT.

This clonotype appeared many times. This chain links TRBV7-2 with TRBJ2-5, with D perhaps TRBD2 (5 bases). CDR1 SGHTA and CDR2 FQGNSA come from the germline V gene. The CDR3 sequence is 13 residues long. Trimming took 2 bases from V and 6 from J, leaving 10 bases between them. CDR3 nucleotides: TGTGCCAGCAGCTTACCGGGAAAAAAGACCCAGTACTTC. Translation: CASSLPGKKTQYF.

For this clonotype: One base away lies a much larger clone, so this may be a sequencing read error. The chain joins TRBV7-2 to TRBJ1-2, with 9 positions matching TRBD1. This CDR3 region has 15 residues. Germline V CDR1 and CDR2: SGHTA, FQGNSA. Trimming at V came to 5 bases and at J to 8 bases, leaving 12 bases not matched to a gene. CDR3 protein: CASSLSRGQGRGYTF. DNA of the CDR3: TGTGCCAGCAGCCTCTCCCGGGGACAGGGAAGAGGCTACACCTTC. Complete variable domain (other parts from reference TRBV7-2 and TRBJ1-2): GAGVSQSPSNKVTEKGKDVELRCDPISGHTALYWYRQSLGQGLEFLIYFQGNSAPDKSGLPSDRFSAERTGGSVSTLTIQRTQQEDSAVYLCASSLSRGQGRGYTFGSGTRLTVV.

This clonotype was observed a handful of times. The chain links TRBV18 to TRBJ2-2; either TRBD1 or TRBD2 may fit D (6 bases each). V was cut by 6 bases and J by 7 bases, with 15 bases left in between. Germline lookup yields CDR1 KGHSH and CDR2 LQKENI. This CDR3 is 14 amino acids long. In nucleotides, the CDR3 is TGTGCCAGCTCCCCAGCCGGGGGCAACGGGGAGCTGTTTTTT. Protein: CASSPAGGNGELFF.

V gene TRBV24-1 combines with J gene TRBJ2-3, with D possibly being TRBD1 (6 bases). The CDR3 spans 16 residues. V lost 7 bases to trimming and J lost 0 bases, with 16 bases between them. The germline V gene encodes CDR1 KGHDR and CDR2 SFDVKD. CDR3 nucleotides: TGTGCCACCAGCGACCGGGACACATCTAGCACAGATACGCAGTATTTT. Its protein product is CATSDRDTSSTDTQYF.

V and J are TRBV24-1 and TRBJ2-3, with D unclear. The V gene's germline CDR1 is KGHDR and CDR2 SFDVKD. With 4 bases removed from V and 6 bases from J, the gap between germline ends came to 16 bases. The CDR3 totals 15 residues. The CDR3 protein is CATSDQGETADTQYF. CDR3 in DNA: TGTGCCACCAGTGACCAAGGAGAAACGGCGGATACGCAGTATTTT.

V gene TRBV9 combines with J gene TRBJ2-7, with 14 bases aligning to TRBD2. Germline V gene sequence: CDR1 SGDLS, CDR2 YYNGEE. The CDR3 extends over 16 amino acids. The J segment lost 2 bases and the V segment lost 3 bases, leaving 4 bases of the junction unmatched. CDR3 loop: CASSGGTSGGPYEQYF. The CDR3 DNA sequence: TGTGCCAGCAGCGGGGGGACTAGCGGGGGTCCCTACGAGCAGTACTTC.

CDR3 amino acids: CASSQWANSYNEQFF. CDR3 DNA sequence: TGTGCCAGCAGCCAATGGGCAAACTCCTACAATGAGCAGTTCTTC. The genes are TRBV3-1 and TRBJ2-1; D gene uncertain. The CDR3 is 15 residues long. Between the trimmed V and J ends, which lost 2 bases and 0 bases, there was a span of 8 bases. The germline CDR1 and CDR2 sequences are LGHDT and YNNKEL (reference sequence).

The rearrangement uses TRBV15 and TRBJ2-5; TRBD1 matches 7 bases. The CDR3 spans 15 residues. Per the germline V gene, CDR1 is LNHNV and CDR2 is YYDKDF (reference sequence). The V and J ends lost 0 bases and 2 bases, in that order; junction bases with no gene match: 3. The CDR3 sequence is CATSRDTGAQETQYF. CDR3 sequence (DNA): TGTGCCACCAGCAGAGATACAGGGGCGCAAGAGACCCAGTACTTC. Variable domain in full (rest from reference TRBV15 and TRBJ2-5): DAMVIQNPRYQVTQFGKPVTLSCSQTLNHNVMYWYQQKSSQAPKLLFHYYDKDFNNEADTPDNFQSRRPNTSFCFLDIRSPGLGDTAMYLCATSRDTGAQETQYFGPGTRLLVL.

The rearrangement links TRBV7-2 to TRBJ2-7; D is possibly TRBD2 (5 bases). The tail of the sequence fits TRBJ2-5 better, so the J call may be wrong. The CDR3 has 15 amino acids. Germline-derived CDR1 and CDR2 are SGHTA and FQGNSA. This CDR3 reads CASSRRRAYQETQYF. Written as DNA, the CDR3 is TGTGCCAGCAGTCGTCGGCGGGCCTACCAAGAGACCCAGTACTTC.

In DNA, the CDR3 is TGTGCCAGCAGCTTGGGGACAGGCAGGGCCCAGTACTTC. This translates into CASSLGTGRAQYF. The genes are TRBV5-8 and TRBJ2-5, with TRBD1 matching 7 bases. The CDR3 sequence is 13 residues long. V was pared by 0 bases and J by 9 bases, with 5 bases of the junction left unmatched. Germline V CDR1 and CDR2: SGHTS, YDEGEE.

This clonotype was seen more than once but under ten times. The V and J genes are TRBV20-1 and TRBJ1-6; D may be TRBD1 (5 bases). Germline assignment: CDR1 DFQATT and CDR2 SNEGSKA (reference sequence). V lost 5 bases, J lost 8 bases, and 7 bases lay in between. There are 11 residues in the CDR3. The CDR3 DNA sequence: TGCAGTGCTGGGGGAGATTCACCCCTCCACTTT. This translates into CSAGGDSPLHF.

This sequence joins TRBV6-1 and TRBJ1-2, with a tentative D call TRBD1 (6 bases). With 1 base removed from V and 4 bases from J, the gap between germline ends came to 13 bases. The germline V gene encodes CDR1 MNHNS and CDR2 SASEGT. The CDR3 has 15 amino acids. The DNA for the CDR3 is TGTGCCAGCAGTGAAGGGGCAGGGGACCTCTATGGCTACACCTTC. Encoded protein: CASSEGAGDLYGYTF.

The J gene is TRBJ2-7, the V gene TRBV20-1; 8 bases are shared with TRBD2. After removal of 1 base from V and 4 bases from J, the junction contained 3 bases not matched to a gene. The CDR3 has 13 amino acids. The germline V gene encodes CDR1 DFQATT and CDR2 SNEGSKA (reference sequence). For the CDR3, the DNA is TGCAGTGCTAGAGTATCGGGGGGGTACGAGCAGTACTTC. Translated, it gives CSARVSGGYEQYF.

The CDR3 DNA is TGCAGTGCCTCATCCCACTATGGCTACACCTTC. It is translated as CSASSHYGYTF. The V call is TRBV20-1, the J call TRBJ1-2; D is ambiguous. Germline values: CDR1 DFQATT, CDR2 SNEGSKA (reference sequence). CDR3 length: 11 residues. With 6 bases removed from V and 3 bases from J, the gap between germline ends came to 8 bases.

This sequence joins TRBV11-2 and TRBJ2-4, with no clear D. The J call could be wrong; TRBJ2-7 is a better fit for the DNA end. The germline CDR1 and CDR2 sequences are SGHAT and FQNNGV. The CDR3 is 12 residues long. CDR3: CASSHGTSEQYF. CDR3 nucleotide sequence: TGTGCCAGCAGCCACGGTACCTCCGAGCAGTACTTC.

CDR3 sequence (DNA): TGTGCCAGCAGCTCGGGACAGGGGGCTCAAGATACGCAGTATTTT. Encoded protein: CASSSGQGAQDTQYF. The rearrangement uses TRBV11-2 and TRBJ2-3; 12 bases are a match to TRBD1. The CDR3 spans 15 residues. V lost 4 bases to trimming and J lost 5 bases; unmatched junction nucleotides: 4. In germline, CDR1 is SGHAT, CDR2 FQNNGV.

The chain employs TRBV19 and TRBJ2-3, with D perhaps TRBD2 (6 bases). The CDR3 is 16 amino acids. CDR1 and CDR2 from the germline V gene are LNHDA and SQIVND (reference sequence). Trimming took 8 bases from V and 0 from J, leaving 18 bases between them. The CDR3 DNA is TGTGCCAGTGCCCTCGGAGGGCCCCCTAGCACAGATACGCAGTATTTT. Protein product: CASALGGPPSTDTQYF. The full variable domain, completed using reference TRBV19 and TRBJ2-3, is DGGITQSPKYLFRKEGQNVTLSCEQNLNHDAMYWYRQDPGQGLRLIYYSQIVNDFQKGDIAEGYSVSREKKESFPLTVTSAQKNPTAFYLCASALGGPPSTDTQYFGPGTRLTVL.

Remarks on this clonotype: The junction and the germline gene differ at one end; a read error may be behind it. This chain links TRBV7-2 with TRBJ1-5, with D perhaps TRBD1 (5 bases). CDR3 length equals 16 residues. CDR1 is SGHTA, CDR2 FQGNSA, per germline. CDR3 nucleotides: TGTGCCAGCAGCGAGACACAGGAGGGTAGCAATAAGCCCCAGCATTTT. Encoded protein: CASSETQEGSNKPQHF.

The table lists this clonotype with a few counts. CDR3 in amino acids: CASSDGPANTGELFF. The CDR3 DNA reads TGTGCCAGCAGTGATGGTCCCGCGAACACCGGGGAGCTGTTTTTT. The chain recombines TRBV2 with TRBJ2-2, with D unresolved. V lost 3 bases, J lost 0 bases, and 8 bases lay in between. CDR1 is SNHLY, CDR2 FYNNEI, per germline. CDR3 length: 15 residues.

The chain carries TRBV10-3 and TRBJ1-2; D uncertain. The CDR3 loop spans 13 amino acids. V lost 0 bases and J lost 6, with 8 bases in between. Germline values: CDR1 ENHRY, CDR2 SYGVKD. Here the CDR3 DNA reads TGTGCCATCAGTGAGTCGGTAGGGAATGGCTACACCTTC. The encoded protein is CAISESVGNGYTF.

This chain links TRBV5-1 with TRBJ2-6; 8 positions agree with TRBD1. CDR3 length equals 16 residues. Germline CDR1 SGHRS, CDR2 YFSETQ. The junction had 5 bases not matched to a gene; V was cut back by 2 bases and J by 4 bases. CDR3 sequence: CASSFSGGFGANVLTF. The CDR3 bases are TGCGCCAGCAGCTTTTCAGGGGGCTTCGGGGCCAACGTCCTGACTTTC. The full variable domain, completed using reference TRBV5-1 and TRBJ2-6, is KAGVTQTPRYLIKTRGQQVTLSCSPISGHRSVSWYQQTPGQGLQFLFEYFSETQRNKGNFPGRFSGRQFSNSRSEMNVSTLELGDSALYLCASSFSGGFGANVLTFGAGSRLTVL.

The chain links TRBV2 to TRBJ1-3, with 10 bases fitting TRBD1. With 7 bases clipped from V and 8 bases from J, the junction kept 14 bases outside the gene matches. The CDR3 runs to 16 residues. Germline V gives CDR1 SNHLY, CDR2 FYNNEI. The CDR3 region is CASTSRTTGGQDTIYF. CDR3 coding DNA: TGTGCCAGCACCAGTCGGACGACAGGGGGCCAGGACACCATATATTTT. The full variable domain, with the rest looked up from reference TRBV2 and TRBJ1-3, is EPEVTQTPSHQVTQMGQEVILRCVPISNHLYFYWYRQILGQKVEFLVSFYNNEISEKSEIFDDQFSVERPDGSNFTLKIRSTKLEDSAMYFCASTSRTTGGQDTIYFGEGSWLTVV.

The chain links TRBV2 to TRBJ2-1, with 15 bases that match TRBD2. The CDR3 sequence is 16 residues long. V was pared by 6 bases and J by 7 bases, with 7 bases of the junction left unmatched. CDR1 is SNHLY and CDR2 is FYNNEI in the germline V gene. CDR3 in DNA: TGTGCCAGCAGCGCTGGACTAGCGGGGGGGCTTAATGAGCAGTTCTTC. It specifies CASSAGLAGGLNEQFF.

The chain joins TRBV5-1 to TRBJ1-1, with 10 nucleotides matching TRBD1. The CDR3 is made up of 14 amino acids. Per germline, CDR1 SGHRS and CDR2 YFSETQ. The ends lost 4 bases at V and 3 bases at J; junction bases unmatched: 3. CDR3 bases: TGCGCCAGCAGCGAAGGGACAGGGGACACTGAAGCTTTCTTT. Protein: CASSEGTGDTEAFF. Variable domain in full (rest from reference TRBV5-1 and TRBJ1-1): KAGVTQTPRYLIKTRGQQVTLSCSPISGHRSVSWYQQTPGQGLQFLFEYFSETQRNKGNFPGRFSGRQFSNSRSEMNVSTLELGDSALYLCASSEGTGDTEAFFGQGTRLTVV.

This clonotype came up a few times. The chain links TRBV20-1 to TRBJ2-7; 9 nucleotides align to TRBD1. Germline V lookup: CDR1 DFQATT, CDR2 SNEGSKA (reference sequence). The CDR3 covers 16 residues. V shed 0 bases, J shed 7 bases, and the junction held 13 bases outside the gene matches. For the CDR3, the DNA is TGCAGTGCTAGAGATAGGGGACAGGGTTTTTTGAATGAGCAGTACTTC. Amino acid sequence: CSARDRGQGFLNEQYF.

Only a few counts were recorded for this clonotype. J is TRBJ2-7 and V is TRBV15, with D possibly matching TRBD1 (5 bases). This CDR3 contains 13 residues. Trimming removed 4 bases at V and 0 bases at J, with 7 bases between. Germline assignment: CDR1 LNHNV and CDR2 YYDKDF (reference sequence). The CDR3, as DNA: TGTGCCACCAGCAAGGGGATCTCCTACGAGCAGTACTTC. Its translation: CATSKGISYEQYF. Combining the CDR3 with reference TRBV15 and TRBJ2-7 gives the whole variable domain DAMVIQNPRYQVTQFGKPVTLSCSQTLNHNVMYWYQQKSSQAPKLLFHYYDKDFNNEADTPDNFQSRRPNTSFCFLDIRSPGLGDTAMYLCATSKGISYEQYFGPGTRLTVT.